The 8 T cell receptor beta chains presented below share a single source sample, sequenced in a study of cytomegalovirus exposure and HLA in healthy donors. PCR amplification relied on 60 Vbeta primers (plus 13 Jbeta primers). Generated by immunoSEQ multiplex PCR, the TCRdb table keeps only in-frame clones and is missing some. The table has around 150,000 clones, more than 65% seen once. The sequencing sample was made of PBMCs. Receptors were obtained from a young man in good health and CMV-seropositive.

The chain links TRBV6-1 to TRBJ2-2, with a tentative D call TRBD1 (5 bases). Germline V gene data show CDR1 as MNHNS and CDR2 as SASEGT. V dropped 4 bases and J dropped 1 base, with 13 bases sitting between them. The CDR3 length is 16 residues. CDR3 in amino acids: CASSAHYTGNTGELFF. The CDR3 nucleotides read TGTGCCAGCAGTGCCCACTATACAGGGAACACCGGGGAGCTGTTTTTT.

This clone was observed a few times. This chain uses TRBV5-1 with TRBJ2-5; possibly TRBD1 for D (5 bases). V gave up 6 bases and J gave up 4 bases, with 7 bases separating them. There are 11 residues in the CDR3. Germline CDR1 and CDR2: SGHRS and YFSETQ. The CDR3 nucleotides read TGCGCCAGCAACCAGGGAGAGACCCAGTACTTC. Protein sequence: CASNQGETQYF. The complete variable domain, with remaining parts taken from reference TRBV5-1 and TRBJ2-5, reads KAGVTQTPRYLIKTRGQQVTLSCSPISGHRSVSWYQQTPGQGLQFLFEYFSETQRNKGNFPGRFSGRQFSNSRSEMNVSTLELGDSALYLCASNQGETQYFGPGTRLLVL.

This sequence joins TRBV15 and TRBJ2-2; TRBD1 matches at 7 bases. The trim removed 4 bases at V and 5 bases at J, leaving 10 bases unmatched. Germline V CDR1 and CDR2: LNHNV, YYDKDF (reference sequence). CDR3 length: 16 residues. In DNA form, the CDR3 reads TGTGCCACCAGCACCTCCGGGACAGCCTTGACCGGGGAGCTGTTTTTT. This encodes CATSTSGTALTGELFF.

The V call is TRBV11-2, the J call TRBJ1-1; D gene uncertain. CDR3 size: 12 residues. Germline V gives CDR1 SGHAT, CDR2 FQNNGV. The V gene lost 5 bases and the J gene lost 7 bases, with 11 bases spanning the gap. The CDR3 coding sequence is TGTGCCAGCAGCGGCGGTGGATTTGAAGCTTTCTTT. Its protein is CASSGGGFEAFF.

A note on this clone: Distinct nucleotide sequences in the sample also encode this CDR3. The V gene is TRBV7-2, the J gene TRBJ1-1; no clear D gene. Germline V gene lookup returns CDR1 SGHTA and CDR2 FQGNSA. CDR3 length equals 13 residues. V gave up 2 bases and J gave up 1 base, with 5 bases separating them. CDR3 DNA: TGTGCCAGCAGCTTACTAGGGAACACTGAAGCTTTCTTT. Encoded protein: CASSLLGNTEAFF.

V usage is TRBV19 and J usage is TRBJ2-3; D gene uncertain. The V gene lost 3 bases and the J gene lost 1 base, with 14 bases spanning the gap. Germline CDR1 is LNHDA and CDR2 is SQIVND (reference sequence). This CDR3 is 16 amino acids long. The CDR3 here is CASSIYKELRTDTQYF. The CDR3, as DNA: TGTGCCAGTAGTATTTATAAGGAGCTTCGCACAGATACGCAGTATTTT. The full variable domain, with the rest looked up from reference TRBV19 and TRBJ2-3, is DGGITQSPKYLFRKEGQNVTLSCEQNLNHDAMYWYRQDPGQGLRLIYYSQIVNDFQKGDIAEGYSVSREKKESFPLTVTSAQKNPTAFYLCASSIYKELRTDTQYFGPGTRLTVL.

Points on this clone: This sample includes further DNA sequences coding for the same CDR3. This chain links TRBV5-1 with TRBJ2-3; 14 bases line up with TRBD2. The CDR3 covers 15 residues. Unmatched junction bases numbered 2, after V lost 4 bases and J lost 4 bases. Germline V gene data show CDR1 as SGHRS and CDR2 as YFSETQ. Here the CDR3 DNA reads TGCGCCAGCAGCCTGGGACTAGCGGGAGCAGATACGCAGTATTTT. Encoded protein: CASSLGLAGADTQYF.

The chain combines TRBV5-1 with TRBJ1-2, with TRBD1 matching 7 bases. Germline lookup yields CDR1 SGHRS and CDR2 YFSETQ. The CDR3 loop spans 14 amino acids. Trimming cost V 2 bases and J 6 bases; bases outside gene matches: 7. CDR3 bases: TGCGCCAGCAGCTTTGTAGGACAGGCCAATGGCTACACCTTC. Amino acid sequence: CASSFVGQANGYTF. The entire variable domain, with the rest obtained from reference TRBV5-1 and TRBJ1-2, is as follows: KAGVTQTPRYLIKTRGQQVTLSCSPISGHRSVSWYQQTPGQGLQFLFEYFSETQRNKGNFPGRFSGRQFSNSRSEMNVSTLELGDSALYLCASSFVGQANGYTFGSGTRLTVV.